The 8 T cell receptor beta chains in this list originate from one sample, sequenced in a study of T-cell reconstitution after alpha-beta-depleted transplantation in children. The TCRbeta library was prepared with unique molecular identifiers. MiXCR, run by TCRdb on the PCR reads, gives a single entry per CDR3 protein. The sample holds 490,000 or so distinct CDR3 sequences; under 15% are singletons and the top ten take around 6.1%. The sequences come from PBMCs from the stem cell graft donor, collected from the stem cell graft. These receptors were obtained from a human donor who donated a stem cell graft to a child with combined immunodeficiency.

This clonotype has only a few counts. V is TRBV6-2 or TRBV6-3 and J is TRBJ2-7, with 12 positions matching TRBD2. Germline CDR1 reads MNHEY; CDR2 reads SVGEGT. The CDR3 spans 15 residues. The trim removed 6 bases at V and 2 bases at J, leaving 5 bases unmatched. The CDR3 nucleotides are TGTGCCAGCAGCCTACTAGCGGGAGGAGCCTACGAGCAGTACTTC. It yields the protein CASSLLAGGAYEQYF.

At least ten counts were recorded for this clonotype. At one end the junction does not follow the germline gene, possibly because of a read error. The chain joins TRBV5-1 to TRBJ2-1, with 10 bases that match TRBD1. CDR1 SGHRS and CDR2 YFSETQ come from the germline V gene. The CDR3 extends over 15 amino acids. The CDR3 coding sequence is TGTGCCAGCAGCTCCGGACAGGGGGGGTACAATGAGCAGTTCTTC. As protein: CASSSGQGGYNEQFF.

This clonotype was found a few times. The rearrangement links TRBV7-2 to TRBJ2-7; D unresolved. V shed 6 bases and J shed 2 bases, with 11 bases lying between them. The CDR3 loop spans 13 amino acids. Germline V gives CDR1 SGHTA, CDR2 FQGNSA. CDR3 bases: TGTGCCAGCAGTCAATACCAGACCTACGAGCAGTACTTC. Translating it yields CASSQYQTYEQYF.

This clonotype was found many times. The V gene is TRBV11-3, the J gene TRBJ2-7, with 10 bases identical to TRBD2. The junction had 2 bases not matched to a gene; V was cut back by 6 bases and J by 0 bases. CDR3 length: 14 amino acids. The germline CDR1 and CDR2 sequences are SGHNT and YENEEA. CDR3 coding DNA: TGTGCCAGCAGTAGCGGGAGGAGCTCCTACGAGCAGTACTTC. Its protein product is CASSSGRSSYEQYF.

This clonotype was recorded a few times. The rearrangement joins TRBV27 to TRBJ2-6; D remains ambiguous. Germline assignment: CDR1 MNHEY and CDR2 SMNVEV (reference sequence). Deletions cut 4 bases from V and 4 bases from J, with 11 bases between. CDR3 length equals 15 residues. The CDR3 sequence is CASSSLGVGANVLTF. CDR3 nucleotide sequence: TGTGCCAGCAGTTCCCTTGGGGTCGGGGCCAACGTCCTGACTTTC.

The rearrangement joins TRBV20-1 to TRBJ2-7; the match to TRBD2 covers 8 bases. This CDR3 comprises 15 residues. After removal of 5 bases from V and 6 bases from J, the junction contained 15 bases not matched to a gene. Per germline, CDR1 DFQATT and CDR2 SNEGSKA (reference sequence). CDR3 sequence (DNA): TGCAGTGCTGGCCCCCCTAGCGGGCTATTACGCGAGCAGTACTTC. It specifies CSAGPPSGLLREQYF.

This clonotype was counted at least ten times. This rearrangement joins TRBV14 to TRBJ2-7; no clear D gene. Trimming removed 0 bases at V and 2 bases at J, with 14 bases between. The CDR3 is 16 residues long. Germline assignment: CDR1 SGHDN and CDR2 FVKESK. CDR3 in DNA: TGTGCCAGCAGCCAAGATCAGCCAGCAACCCCCTACGAGCAGTACTTC. This codes for CASSQDQPATPYEQYF.

This clonotype was seen more than once but under ten times. The chain uses TRBV7-2 and TRBJ1-6; D gene ambiguous. With 1 base removed from V and 7 bases from J, the gap between germline ends came to 17 bases. The V gene's germline CDR1 is SGHTA and CDR2 FQGNSA. The CDR3 is 17 residues long. The DNA for the CDR3 is TGTGCCAGCAGCTTAGGGGTGGAGGGCGGGTGGAATTCACCCCTCCACTTT. Translated, it gives CASSLGVEGGWNSPLHF.